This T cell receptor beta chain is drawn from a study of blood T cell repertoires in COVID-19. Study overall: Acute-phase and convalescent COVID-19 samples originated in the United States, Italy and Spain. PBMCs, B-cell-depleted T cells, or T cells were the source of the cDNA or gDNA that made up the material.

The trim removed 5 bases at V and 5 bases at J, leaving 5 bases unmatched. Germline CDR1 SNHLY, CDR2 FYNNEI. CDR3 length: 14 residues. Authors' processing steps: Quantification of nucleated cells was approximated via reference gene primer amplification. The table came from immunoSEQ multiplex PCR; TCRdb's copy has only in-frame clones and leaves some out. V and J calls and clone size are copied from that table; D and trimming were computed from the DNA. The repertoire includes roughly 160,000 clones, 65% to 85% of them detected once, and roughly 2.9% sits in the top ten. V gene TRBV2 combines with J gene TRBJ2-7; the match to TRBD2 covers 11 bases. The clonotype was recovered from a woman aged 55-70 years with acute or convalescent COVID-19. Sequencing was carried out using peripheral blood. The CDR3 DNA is TGTGCCAGCAGTCGACTAGCGGGGATCAACGAGCAGTACTTC. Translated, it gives CASSRLAGINEQYF.